These 4 T cell receptor beta chains were sequenced from one sample in a study of a mutant IDH1 vaccine in newly diagnosed glioma. Time point described: baseline, week 1 (first vaccination visit). Treatment of the sample: pre-vaccination baseline after standard-of-care therapy. Only in-frame clones appear in the TCRdb table, and some are missing; sequencing was by immunoSEQ multiplex PCR. The data hold over 30,000 clones, with around 83% observed a single time. Sequenced material: peripheral blood mononuclear cells (PBMCs), taken from a glioma patient treated with radiotherapy, temozolomide or both. The receptor set was obtained from a man aged 45 to 65 with glioma. Some clones in this sample may be carry-over from other donors' samples.

The chain recombines TRBV6-1 with TRBJ1-5, with D unclear. Germline CDR1 MNHNS, CDR2 SASEGT. Trimming removed 0 bases at V and 0 bases at J, with 3 bases between. The CDR3 contains 14 residues. CDR3 in amino acids: CASSEAFSNQPQHF. In nucleotides, the CDR3 is TGTGCCAGCAGTGAAGCATTTAGCAATCAGCCCCAGCATTTT.

The chain recombines TRBV27 with TRBJ1-2, with no clear D. Trimming took 4 bases from V and 4 from J, leaving 22 bases between them. The CDR3 totals 17 residues. The germline CDR1 and CDR2 sequences are MNHEY and SMNVEV (reference sequence). CDR3 in DNA: TGTGCCAGCAGTTGGCGGCGGAAGCCCGATCTCTTCTATGGCTACACCTTC. Protein: CASSWRRKPDLFYGYTF.

The chain couples TRBV5-6 to TRBJ2-7; tentative D call: TRBD2 (6 bases). The germline V and J ends were trimmed by 1 base and 5 bases, with 19 bases remaining between them. Germline V gene data show CDR1 as SGHDT and CDR2 as YYEEEE. The CDR3 is made up of 16 amino acids. The DNA for the CDR3 is TGTGCCAGCAGCTTGCTCTCGGGACTCCTGTCCAACGAGCAGTACTTC. It codes for CASSLLSGLLSNEQYF. Full variable domain (rest looked up from reference TRBV5-6 and TRBJ2-7): DAGVTQSPTHLIKTRGQQVTLRCSPKSGHDTVSWYQQALGQGPQFIFQYYEEEERQRGNFPDRFSGHQFPNYSSELNVNALLLGDSALYLCASSLLSGLLSNEQYFGPGTRLTVT.

The chain combines TRBV7-8 with TRBJ1-1, with D maybe TRBD1 (5 bases). CDR1 is SGHVS and CDR2 is FQNEAQ in the germline V gene. Trimming cost V 2 bases and J 3 bases, with 7 bases left between them. This CDR3 spans 13 amino acids. The CDR3 DNA sequence: TGTGCCAGCAGCTTATGGGGGGACACTGAAGCTTTCTTT. Protein sequence: CASSLWGDTEAFF.